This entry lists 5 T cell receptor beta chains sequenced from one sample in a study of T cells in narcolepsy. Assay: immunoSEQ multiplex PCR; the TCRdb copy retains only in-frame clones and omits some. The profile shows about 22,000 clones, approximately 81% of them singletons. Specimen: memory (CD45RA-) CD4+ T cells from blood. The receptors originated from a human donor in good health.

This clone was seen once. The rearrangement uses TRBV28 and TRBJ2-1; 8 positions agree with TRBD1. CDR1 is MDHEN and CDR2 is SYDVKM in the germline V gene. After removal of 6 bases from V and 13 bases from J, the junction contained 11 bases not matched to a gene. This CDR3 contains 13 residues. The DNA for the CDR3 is TGTGCCAGCAGGGCAGGGGGCCCTAAGGTTCAGTTCTTC. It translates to CASRAGGPKVQFF.

For the CDR3, the DNA is TGTGCCAGTAGTATTCCCGGATACAATCAGCCCCAGCATTTT. It yields the protein CASSIPGYNQPQHF. The chain has TRBV19 and TRBJ1-5; D unclear. CDR3 size: 14 residues. The ends were cut back, 3 bases at V and 3 bases at J, with 9 bases in the middle. Germline lookup yields CDR1 LNHDA and CDR2 SQIVND (reference sequence).

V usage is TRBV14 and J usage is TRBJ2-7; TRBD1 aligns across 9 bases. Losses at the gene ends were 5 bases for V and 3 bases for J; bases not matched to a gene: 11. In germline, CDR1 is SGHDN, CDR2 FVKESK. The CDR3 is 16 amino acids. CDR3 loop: CASSKTGTGTLYEQYF. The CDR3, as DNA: TGTGCCAGCAGCAAAACCGGGACAGGGACCCTCTACGAGCAGTACTTC.

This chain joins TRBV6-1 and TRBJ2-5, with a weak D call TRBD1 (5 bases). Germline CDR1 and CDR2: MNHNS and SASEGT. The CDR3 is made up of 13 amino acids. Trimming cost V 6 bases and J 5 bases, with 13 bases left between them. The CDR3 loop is CASRKQVSETQYF. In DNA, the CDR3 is TGTGCCAGCAGAAAACAGGTCTCGGAGACCCAGTACTTC.

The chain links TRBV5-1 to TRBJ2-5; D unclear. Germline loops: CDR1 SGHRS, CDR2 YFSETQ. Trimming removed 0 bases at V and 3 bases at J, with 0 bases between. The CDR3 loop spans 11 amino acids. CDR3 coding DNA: TGCGCCAGCAGCTTGGAAGAGACCCAGTACTTC. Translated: CASSLEETQYF.